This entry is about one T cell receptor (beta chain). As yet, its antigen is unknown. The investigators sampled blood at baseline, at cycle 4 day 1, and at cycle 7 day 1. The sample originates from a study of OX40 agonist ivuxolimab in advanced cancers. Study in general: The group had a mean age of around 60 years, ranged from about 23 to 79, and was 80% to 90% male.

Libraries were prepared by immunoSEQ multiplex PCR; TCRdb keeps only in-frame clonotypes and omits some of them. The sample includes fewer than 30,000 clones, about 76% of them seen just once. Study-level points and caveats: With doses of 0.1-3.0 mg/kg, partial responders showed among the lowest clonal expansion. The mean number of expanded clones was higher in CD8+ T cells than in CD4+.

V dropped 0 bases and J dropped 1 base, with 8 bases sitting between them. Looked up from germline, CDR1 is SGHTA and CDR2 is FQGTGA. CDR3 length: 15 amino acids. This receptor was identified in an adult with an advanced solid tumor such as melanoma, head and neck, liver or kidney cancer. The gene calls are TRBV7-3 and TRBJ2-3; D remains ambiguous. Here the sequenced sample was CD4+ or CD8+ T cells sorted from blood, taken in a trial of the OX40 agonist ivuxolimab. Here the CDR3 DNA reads TGTGCCAGCAGCTTAACCGGAGCTCGCACAGATACGCAGTATTTT. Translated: CASSLTGARTDTQYF.